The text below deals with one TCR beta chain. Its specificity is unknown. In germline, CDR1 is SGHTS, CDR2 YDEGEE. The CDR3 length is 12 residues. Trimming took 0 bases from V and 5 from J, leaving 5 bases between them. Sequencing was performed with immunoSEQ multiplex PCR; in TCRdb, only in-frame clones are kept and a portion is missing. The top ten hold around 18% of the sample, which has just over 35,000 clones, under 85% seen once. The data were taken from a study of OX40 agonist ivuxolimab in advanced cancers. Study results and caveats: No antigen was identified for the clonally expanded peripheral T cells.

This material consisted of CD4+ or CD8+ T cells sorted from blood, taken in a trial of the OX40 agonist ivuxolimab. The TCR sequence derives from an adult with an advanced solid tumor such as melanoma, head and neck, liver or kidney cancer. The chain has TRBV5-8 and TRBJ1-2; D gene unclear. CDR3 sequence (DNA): TGTGCCAGCAGCTTGGACGGATATGGCTACACCTTC. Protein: CASSLDGYGYTF.